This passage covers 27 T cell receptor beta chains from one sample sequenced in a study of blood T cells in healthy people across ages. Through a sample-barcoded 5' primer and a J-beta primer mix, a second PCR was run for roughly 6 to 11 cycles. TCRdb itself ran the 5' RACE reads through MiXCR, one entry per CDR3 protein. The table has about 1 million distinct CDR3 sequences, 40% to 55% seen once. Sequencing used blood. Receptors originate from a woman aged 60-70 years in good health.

The CDR3 DNA follows: TGTGCCAGCGACGATGGGCGCGAAACAGATACGCAGTATTTT. Protein: CASDDGRETDTQYF. V is TRBV12-3 or TRBV12-4 and J is TRBJ2-3, with D uncertain. The CDR3 is 14 residues long. V was clipped by 8 bases and J by 3 bases, with 15 bases between them.

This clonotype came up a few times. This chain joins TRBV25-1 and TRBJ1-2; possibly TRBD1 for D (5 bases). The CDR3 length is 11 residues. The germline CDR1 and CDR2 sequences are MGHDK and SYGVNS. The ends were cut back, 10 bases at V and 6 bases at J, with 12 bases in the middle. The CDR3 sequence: CAIREGDGYTF. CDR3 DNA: TGTGCCATCAGGGAAGGTGATGGCTACACCTTC.

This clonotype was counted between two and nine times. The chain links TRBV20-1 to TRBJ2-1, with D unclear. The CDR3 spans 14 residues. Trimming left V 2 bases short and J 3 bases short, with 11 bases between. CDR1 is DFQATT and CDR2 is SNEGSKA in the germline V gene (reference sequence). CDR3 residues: CSARYGSFYNEQFF. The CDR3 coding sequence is TGCAGTGCTAGATATGGCAGCTTCTACAATGAGCAGTTCTTC.

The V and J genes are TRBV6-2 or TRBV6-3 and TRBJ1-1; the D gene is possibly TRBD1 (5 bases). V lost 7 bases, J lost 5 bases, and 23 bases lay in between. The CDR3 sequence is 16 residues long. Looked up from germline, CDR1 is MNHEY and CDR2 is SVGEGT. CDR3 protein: CASISLGIRGRTEAFF. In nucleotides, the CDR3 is TGTGCCAGCATCAGTCTGGGGATAAGGGGTAGAACTGAAGCTTTCTTT.

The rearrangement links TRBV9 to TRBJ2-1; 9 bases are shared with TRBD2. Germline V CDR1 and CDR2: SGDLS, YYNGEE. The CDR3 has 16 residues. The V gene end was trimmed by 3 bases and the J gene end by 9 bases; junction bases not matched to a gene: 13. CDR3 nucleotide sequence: TGTGCCAGCAGCGGAAAGGGCGGGAGGGCCATCAGTGAGCAGTTCTTC. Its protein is CASSGKGGRAISEQFF. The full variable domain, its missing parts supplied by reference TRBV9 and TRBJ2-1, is DSGVTQTPKHLITATGQRVTLRCSPRSGDLSVYWYQQSLDQGLQFLIQYYNGEERAKGNILERFSAQQFPDLHSELNLSSLELGDSALYFCASSGKGGRAISEQFFGPGTRLTVL.

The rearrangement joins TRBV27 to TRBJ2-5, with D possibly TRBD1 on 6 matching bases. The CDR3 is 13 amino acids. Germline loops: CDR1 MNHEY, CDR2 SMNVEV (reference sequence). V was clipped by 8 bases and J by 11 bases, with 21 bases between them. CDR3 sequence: CASGGGRYNEQYF. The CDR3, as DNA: TGTGCCAGCGGGGGCGGAAGATACAATGAGCAGTACTTC.

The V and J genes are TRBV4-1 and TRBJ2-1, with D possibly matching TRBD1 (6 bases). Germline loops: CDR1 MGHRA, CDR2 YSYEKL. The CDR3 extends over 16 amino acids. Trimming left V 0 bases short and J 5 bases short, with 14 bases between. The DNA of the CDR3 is TGCGCCAGCAGCCAAGATGTGGGGGCCAGGGACAATGAGCAGTTCTTC. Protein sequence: CASSQDVGARDNEQFF.

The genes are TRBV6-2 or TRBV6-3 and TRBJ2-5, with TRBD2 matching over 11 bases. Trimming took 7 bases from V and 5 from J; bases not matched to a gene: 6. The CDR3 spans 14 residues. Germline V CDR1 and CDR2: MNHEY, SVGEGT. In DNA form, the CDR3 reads TGTGCCAGCAACGTAGCGGGAGGGGAGGAGACCCAGTACTTC. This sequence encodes CASNVAGGEETQYF.

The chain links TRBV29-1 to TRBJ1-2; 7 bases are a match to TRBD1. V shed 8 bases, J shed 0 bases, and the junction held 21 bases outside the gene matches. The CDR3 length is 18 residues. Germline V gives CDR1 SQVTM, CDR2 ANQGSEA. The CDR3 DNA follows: TGCAGCACCTCGGGGGGGACCTCACAGGGGACCTCTAACTATGGCTACACCTTC. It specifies CSTSGGTSQGTSNYGYTF.

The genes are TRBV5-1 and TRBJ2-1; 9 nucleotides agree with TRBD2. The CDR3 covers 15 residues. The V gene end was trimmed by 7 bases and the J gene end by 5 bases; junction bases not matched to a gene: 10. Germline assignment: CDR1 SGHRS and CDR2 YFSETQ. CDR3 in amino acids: CASATALAGNNEQFF. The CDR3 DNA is TGCGCCAGCGCCACAGCACTAGCGGGTAACAATGAGCAGTTCTTC.

This CDR3 is CSALQLGAGGKHEQYF. The DNA of the CDR3 is TGCAGTGCGCTGCAGTTGGGGGCAGGGGGCAAGCACGAGCAGTACTTC. The chain carries TRBV20-1 and TRBJ2-4; TRBD1 matches at 8 bases. The DNA end is a closer match to TRBJ2-7, so the J assignment may be wrong. The CDR3 consists of 16 residues. Germline CDR1 DFQATT, CDR2 SNEGSKA (reference sequence).

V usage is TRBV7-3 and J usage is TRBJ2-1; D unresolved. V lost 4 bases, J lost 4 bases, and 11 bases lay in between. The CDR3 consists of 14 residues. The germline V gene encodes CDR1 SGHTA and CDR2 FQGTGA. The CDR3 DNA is TGTGCCAGCAGCTCTCGTGGGCGATACAATGAGCAGTTCTTC. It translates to CASSSRGRYNEQFF.

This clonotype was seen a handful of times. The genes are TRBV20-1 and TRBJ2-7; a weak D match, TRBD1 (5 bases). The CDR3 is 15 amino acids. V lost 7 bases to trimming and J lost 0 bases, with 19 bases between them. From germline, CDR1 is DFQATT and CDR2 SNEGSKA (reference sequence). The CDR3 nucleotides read TGCAGTGTTCAGCTCCTCAGGGAACCCTCCTACGAGCAGTACTTC. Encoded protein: CSVQLLREPSYEQYF.

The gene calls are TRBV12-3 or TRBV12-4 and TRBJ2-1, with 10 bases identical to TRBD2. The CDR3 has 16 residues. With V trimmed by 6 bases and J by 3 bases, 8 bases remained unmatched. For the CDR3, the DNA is TGTGCCAGCAGAACAAGCGGGAGGGCTCTCTACAATGAGCAGTTCTTC. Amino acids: CASRTSGRALYNEQFF.

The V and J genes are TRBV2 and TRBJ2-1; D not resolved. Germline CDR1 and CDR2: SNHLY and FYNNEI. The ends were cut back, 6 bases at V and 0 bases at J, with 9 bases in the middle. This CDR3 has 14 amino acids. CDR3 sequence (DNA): TGTGCCAGCAGCCGAGCTAGCTCCTACAATGAGCAGTTCTTC. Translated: CASSRASSYNEQFF.

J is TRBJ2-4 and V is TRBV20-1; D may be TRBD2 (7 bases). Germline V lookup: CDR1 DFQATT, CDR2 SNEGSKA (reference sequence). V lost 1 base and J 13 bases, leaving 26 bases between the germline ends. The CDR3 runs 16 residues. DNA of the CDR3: TGCAGTGCTAGAGCCGGCCTTAGGGGGGGCAACAATGAGCAGTACTTC. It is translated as CSARAGLRGGNNEQYF.

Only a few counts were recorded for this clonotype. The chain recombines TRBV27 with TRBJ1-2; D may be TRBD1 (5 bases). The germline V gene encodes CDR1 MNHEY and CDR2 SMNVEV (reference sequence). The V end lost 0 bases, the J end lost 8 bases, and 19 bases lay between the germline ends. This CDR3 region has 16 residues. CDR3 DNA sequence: TGTGCCAGCAGTTTATCCCGGACAAGGATCTTGGGAGGCTACACCTTC. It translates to CASSLSRTRILGGYTF.

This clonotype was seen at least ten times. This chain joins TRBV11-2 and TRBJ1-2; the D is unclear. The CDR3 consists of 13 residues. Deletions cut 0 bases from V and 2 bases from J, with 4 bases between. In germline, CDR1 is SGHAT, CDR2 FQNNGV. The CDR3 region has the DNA TGTGCCAGCAGCTTAGAAAGAAACTATGGCTACACCTTC. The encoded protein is CASSLERNYGYTF.

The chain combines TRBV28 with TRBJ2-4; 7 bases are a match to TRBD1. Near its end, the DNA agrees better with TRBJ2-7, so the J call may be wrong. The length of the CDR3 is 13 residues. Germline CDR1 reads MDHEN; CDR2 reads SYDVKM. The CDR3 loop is CASSGTDPYEQYF. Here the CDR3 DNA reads TGTGCCAGCTCCGGGACAGACCCTTACGAGCAGTACTTC.

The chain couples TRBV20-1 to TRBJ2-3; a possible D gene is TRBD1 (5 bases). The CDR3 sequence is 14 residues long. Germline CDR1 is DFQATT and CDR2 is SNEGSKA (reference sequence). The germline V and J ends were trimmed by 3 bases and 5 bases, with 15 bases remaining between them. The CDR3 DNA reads TGCAGTGCTAGTGGCGGAGAAAGGGGAGATACGCAGTATTTT. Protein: CSASGGERGDTQYF.

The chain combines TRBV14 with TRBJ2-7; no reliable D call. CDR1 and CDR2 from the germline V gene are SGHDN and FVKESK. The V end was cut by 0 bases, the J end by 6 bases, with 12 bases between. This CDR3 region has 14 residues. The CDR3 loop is CASSQDNFLGEQYF. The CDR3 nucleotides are TGTGCCAGCAGCCAAGATAACTTCCTGGGCGAGCAGTACTTC.

The CDR3 loop reads CSVDLYLHTDTQYF. For the CDR3, the DNA is TGCAGCGTTGATTTGTACCTCCACACAGATACGCAGTATTTT. The chain joins TRBV29-1 to TRBJ2-3; no clear D gene. V gave up 3 bases and J gave up 2 bases, with 12 bases separating them. From germline, CDR1 is SQVTM and CDR2 ANQGSEA. This CDR3 is built from 14 residues.

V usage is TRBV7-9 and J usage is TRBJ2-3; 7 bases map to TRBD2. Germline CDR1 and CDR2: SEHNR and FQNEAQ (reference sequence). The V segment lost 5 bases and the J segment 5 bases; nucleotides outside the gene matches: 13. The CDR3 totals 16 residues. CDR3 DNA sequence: TGTGCCAGCAGCCTTCGCGGCGCGGGAGCGGTAGATACGCAGTATTTT. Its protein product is CASSLRGAGAVDTQYF.

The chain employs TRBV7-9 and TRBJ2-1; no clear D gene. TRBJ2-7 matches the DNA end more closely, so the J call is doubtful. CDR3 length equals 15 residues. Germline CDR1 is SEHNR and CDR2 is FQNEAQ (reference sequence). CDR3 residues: CASSLLRSSYNEQYF. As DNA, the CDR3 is TGTGCCAGCAGCCTACTCCGGAGCTCCTACAATGAGCAGTACTTC.

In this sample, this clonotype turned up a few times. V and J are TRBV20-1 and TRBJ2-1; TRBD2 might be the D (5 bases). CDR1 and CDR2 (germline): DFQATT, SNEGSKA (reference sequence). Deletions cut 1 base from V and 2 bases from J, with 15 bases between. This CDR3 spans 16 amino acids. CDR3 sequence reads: CSARARVKRTYNEQFF. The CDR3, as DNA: TGCAGTGCTAGAGCCCGGGTAAAGCGGACCTACAATGAGCAGTTCTTC.

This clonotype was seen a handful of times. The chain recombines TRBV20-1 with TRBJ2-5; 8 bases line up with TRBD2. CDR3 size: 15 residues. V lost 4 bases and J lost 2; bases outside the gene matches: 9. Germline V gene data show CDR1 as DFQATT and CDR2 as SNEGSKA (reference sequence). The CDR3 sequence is CSATGRASGQETQYF. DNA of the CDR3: TGCAGTGCTACAGGGCGTGCTAGCGGGCAAGAGACCCAGTACTTC.

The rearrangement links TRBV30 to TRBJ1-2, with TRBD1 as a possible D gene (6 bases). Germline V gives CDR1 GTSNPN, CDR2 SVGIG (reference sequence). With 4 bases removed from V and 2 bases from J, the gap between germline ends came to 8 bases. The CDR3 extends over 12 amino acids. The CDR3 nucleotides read TGTGCCTGGACCCAGGGGAACTATGGCTACACCTTC. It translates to CAWTQGNYGYTF.